Listed here are 3 T cell receptor beta chains from one sample, sequenced in a study of blood T cell repertoires in COVID-19. Profiling relied on immunoSEQ multiplex PCR, and the TCRdb table lists in-frame clones only, not all of them. Of about 480,000 clones listed, approximately 88% are singletons. Sequences were obtained from PBMCs or T cells enriched from blood (not recorded which). These receptors were obtained from a woman aged 40 to 55 who had recovered from COVID-19.

J is TRBJ1-6 and V is TRBV7-2, with 8 bases aligning to TRBD1. Germline assignment: CDR1 SGHTA and CDR2 FQGNSA. J lost 7 bases, V lost 0 bases, and 2 bases had no gene match. The CDR3 runs 15 residues. The CDR3 here is CASSLAGQANSPLHF. CDR3 coding DNA: TGTGCCAGCAGCTTAGCGGGACAGGCCAATTCACCCCTCCACTTT.

The chain combines TRBV6-5 with TRBJ1-5, with 8 bases identical to TRBD1. V was clipped by 11 bases and J by 5 bases; unmatched bases: 11. Germline V gives CDR1 MNHEY, CDR2 SVGAGI. CDR3 size: 14 residues. The DNA of the CDR3 is TGTGCCGGCCGAGGGACAGGTGGGGATCAGCCCCAGCATTTT. It encodes CAGRGTGGDQPQHF.

The chain has TRBV6-5 and TRBJ2-5, with D possibly matching TRBD2 (6 bases). The V and J ends lost 0 bases and 5 bases respectively, with 10 bases between them. There are 14 residues in the CDR3. Germline V gene data show CDR1 as MNHEY and CDR2 as SVGAGI. In DNA, the CDR3 is TGTGCCAGCAGTTACTCCGGGGGTGCGGAGACCCAGTACTTC. Protein sequence: CASSYSGGAETQYF.